What follows is one T cell receptor (beta chain) and its context. Mismatch with germline at one junction end may stem from a read error. PCR was performed a second time for roughly 7 to 11 cycles using a sample-barcoded 5' primer and a J-beta primer mix. Using its own MiXCR run on the 5' RACE reads, TCRdb lists one record per CDR3 protein. Of hundreds of thousands of distinct CDR3 sequences in the sample, less than 35% are singletons; the top ten hold approximately 15%. This record belongs to a study of blood T cells in healthy people across ages. The V gene's germline CDR1 is SGHTA and CDR2 FQGNSA. CDR3 length: 19 amino acids.

The gene calls are TRBV7-2 and TRBJ1-2; D is perhaps TRBD1 (5 bases). The sequence was collected from a woman aged 80 or over in good health. The source material was blood. CDR3 region: CASSLDRSMRGRVGYDYTF. DNA for the CDR3: TGTGCCAGCAGCTTAGATCGCTCTATGAGGGGTCGTGTAGGCTATGACTACACCTTC.